Below are 8 T cell receptor beta chains sequenced from a single sample in a study of T cell changes during pregnancy in multiple sclerosis. Here immunoSEQ multiplex PCR was the method, and the copy in TCRdb shows in-frame clones only, minus some. The profile shows about 85,000 clones, roughly nine tenths of them singletons. Sequenced material: peripheral blood, taken in the first trimester of pregnancy. These receptors all stem from a female donor with multiple sclerosis, enrolled in a pregnancy study.

This chain joins TRBV5-1 and TRBJ1-4; a possible D gene is TRBD1 (5 bases). The CDR3 is 13 residues long. Germline loops: CDR1 SGHRS, CDR2 YFSETQ. Trimming removed 5 bases at V and 7 bases at J, with 12 bases between. CDR3 sequence reads: CASSQGHAEKLFF. The CDR3 DNA sequence: TGCGCCAGCAGTCAAGGACATGCTGAAAAACTGTTTTTT.

The gene calls are TRBV2 and TRBJ1-2; 9 bases agree with TRBD1. The CDR3 runs to 14 residues. The junction had 9 bases not matched to a gene; V was cut back by 5 bases and J by 8 bases. CDR1 is SNHLY, CDR2 FYNNEI, per germline. The CDR3 here is CASSSQQGAGGYTF. The CDR3 coding sequence is TGTGCCAGCAGTTCGCAACAGGGGGCGGGGGGCTACACCTTC.

The chain joins TRBV19 to TRBJ1-2; D ambiguous. V was clipped by 5 bases and J by 2 bases, with 12 bases between them. The CDR3 runs 14 residues. Germline V gene lookup returns CDR1 LNHDA and CDR2 SQIVND (reference sequence). The CDR3 is CASSPGNLNYGYTF. CDR3 in DNA: TGTGCCAGTAGTCCGGGGAATTTAAACTATGGCTACACCTTC.

The chain recombines TRBV15 with TRBJ2-1; 8 positions agree with TRBD1. Germline CDR1 LNHNV, CDR2 YYDKDF (reference sequence). With V trimmed by 3 bases and J by 3 bases, 10 bases remained unmatched. The CDR3 is 17 amino acids. CDR3 region: CATSRATTGVLYNEQFF. The DNA for the CDR3 is TGTGCCACCAGCAGGGCTACGACAGGGGTCCTCTACAATGAGCAGTTCTTC.

The CDR3 DNA reads TGTGCCAGCAGTGAAAGGGACTATAGTTTGGTGTTTTTT. Translating it yields CASSERDYSLVFF. The J gene is TRBJ1-4, the V gene TRBV2, with a tentative D call TRBD1 (5 bases). With 2 bases removed from V and 15 bases from J, the gap between germline ends came to 16 bases. CDR3 length: 13 residues. CDR1 SNHLY and CDR2 FYNNEI come from the germline V gene.

The chain links TRBV15 to TRBJ1-4; D is uncertain. V was clipped by 4 bases and J by 10 bases, with 13 bases between them. The CDR3 consists of 13 residues. CDR1 and CDR2 from the germline V gene are LNHNV and YYDKDF (reference sequence). CDR3 amino acids: CATSIPEPLKLFF. For the CDR3, the DNA is TGTGCCACCAGCATTCCGGAGCCACTAAAACTGTTTTTT.

The rearrangement uses TRBV27 and TRBJ2-1, with D unclear. Trimming removed 3 bases from V and 5 bases from J, with 2 bases in between. Looked up from germline, CDR1 is MNHEY and CDR2 is SMNVEV (reference sequence). This CDR3 spans 11 amino acids. The CDR3 DNA follows: TGTGCCAGCAGTTTTAACAATGAGCAGTTCTTC. This sequence encodes CASSFNNEQFF.

The rearrangement joins TRBV11-2 to TRBJ1-2, with no clear D. V gave up 5 bases and J gave up 0 bases, with 10 bases separating them. Germline CDR1 is SGHAT and CDR2 is FQNNGV. The CDR3 runs 14 residues. The CDR3 loop is CASSRSTANYGYTF. Written as DNA, the CDR3 is TGTGCCAGCAGCCGAAGTACAGCTAACTATGGCTACACCTTC.